Included here is one T cell receptor beta chain sequence, with context. This entry belongs to a study of immune cell composition in non-small cell lung cancer. Across the study: Histologic subtype was mainly adenocarcinoma or squamous cell carcinoma.

Germline values: CDR1 SGDLS, CDR2 YYNGEE. The CDR3 consists of 17 residues. Germline trimming cut 3 bases from V and 4 bases from J; bases unmatched to any gene: 12. Some clones are missing from TCRdb's copy, which holds only in-frame ones; the method was immunoSEQ multiplex PCR. This sample has about 2,100 clones, with roughly four fifths found just once. V usage is TRBV9 and J usage is TRBJ1-2, with 10 bases that match TRBD1. The sequenced sample consisted of lung tumor tissue. This clonotype originated in a human donor with non-small cell lung cancer. The CDR3: CASSALGAGQGFYGYTF. Here the CDR3 DNA reads TGTGCCAGCAGCGCCCTCGGCGCGGGACAGGGGTTCTATGGCTACACCTTC.